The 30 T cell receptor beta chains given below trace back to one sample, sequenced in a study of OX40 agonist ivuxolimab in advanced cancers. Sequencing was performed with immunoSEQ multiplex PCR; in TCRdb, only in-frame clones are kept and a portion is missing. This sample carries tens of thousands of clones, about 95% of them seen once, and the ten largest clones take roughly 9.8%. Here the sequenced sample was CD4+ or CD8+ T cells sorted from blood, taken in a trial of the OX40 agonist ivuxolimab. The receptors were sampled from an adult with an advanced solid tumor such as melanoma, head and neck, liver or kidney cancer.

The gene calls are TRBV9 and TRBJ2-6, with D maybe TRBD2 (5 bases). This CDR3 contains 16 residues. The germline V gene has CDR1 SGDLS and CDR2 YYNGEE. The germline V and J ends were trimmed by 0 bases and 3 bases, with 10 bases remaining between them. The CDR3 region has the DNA TGTGCCAGCAGCGTAGGTTCCGGGGTTGGGGCCAACGTCCTGACTTTC. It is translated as CASSVGSGVGANVLTF.

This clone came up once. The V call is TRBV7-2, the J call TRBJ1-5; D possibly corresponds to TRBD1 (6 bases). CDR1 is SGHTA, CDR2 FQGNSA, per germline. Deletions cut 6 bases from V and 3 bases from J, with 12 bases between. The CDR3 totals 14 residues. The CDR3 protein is CASRFGQPNQPQHF. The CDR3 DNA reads TGTGCCAGCAGATTCGGACAGCCCAATCAGCCCCAGCATTTT.

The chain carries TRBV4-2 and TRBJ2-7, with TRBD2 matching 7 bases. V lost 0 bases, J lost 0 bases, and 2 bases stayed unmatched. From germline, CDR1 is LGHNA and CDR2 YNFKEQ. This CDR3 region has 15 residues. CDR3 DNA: TGTGCCAGCAGCCAAGAATGGGGGGGCTCCTACGAGCAGTACTTC. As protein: CASSQEWGGSYEQYF.

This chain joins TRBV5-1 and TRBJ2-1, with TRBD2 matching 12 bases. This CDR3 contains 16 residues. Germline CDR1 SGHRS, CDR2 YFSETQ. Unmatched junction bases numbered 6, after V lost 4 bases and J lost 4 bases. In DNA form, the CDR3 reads TGCGCCAGCAGCCCCCTAGCGGGGGGGACATACAATGAGCAGTTCTTC. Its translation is CASSPLAGGTYNEQFF.

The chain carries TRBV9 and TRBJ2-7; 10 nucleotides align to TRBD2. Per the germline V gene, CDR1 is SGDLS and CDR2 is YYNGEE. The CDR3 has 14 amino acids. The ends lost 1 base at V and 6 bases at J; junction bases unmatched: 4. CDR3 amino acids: CASSVSGGASEQYF. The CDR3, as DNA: TGTGCCAGCAGCGTAAGCGGGGGGGCAAGCGAGCAGTACTTC.

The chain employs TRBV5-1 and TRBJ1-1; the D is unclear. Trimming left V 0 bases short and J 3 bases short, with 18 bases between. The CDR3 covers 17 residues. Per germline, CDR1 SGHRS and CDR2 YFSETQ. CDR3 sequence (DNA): TGCGCCAGCAGCTTGGGGCGGCTAATGTATAAGGACACTGAAGCTTTCTTT. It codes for CASSLGRLMYKDTEAFF.

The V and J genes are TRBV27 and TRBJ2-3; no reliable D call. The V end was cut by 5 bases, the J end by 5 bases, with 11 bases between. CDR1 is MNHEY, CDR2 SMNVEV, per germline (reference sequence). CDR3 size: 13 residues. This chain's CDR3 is CASSPRSVDTQYF. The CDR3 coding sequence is TGTGCCAGCAGTCCCCGTTCAGTAGATACGCAGTATTTT.

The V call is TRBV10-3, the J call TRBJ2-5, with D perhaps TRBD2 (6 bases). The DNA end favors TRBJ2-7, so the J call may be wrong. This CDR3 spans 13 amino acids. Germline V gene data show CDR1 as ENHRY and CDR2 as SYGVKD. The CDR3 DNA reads TGTGCCATCACGGCTCCGGGGGCCTACGAGCAGTACTTC. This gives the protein CAITAPGAYEQYF.

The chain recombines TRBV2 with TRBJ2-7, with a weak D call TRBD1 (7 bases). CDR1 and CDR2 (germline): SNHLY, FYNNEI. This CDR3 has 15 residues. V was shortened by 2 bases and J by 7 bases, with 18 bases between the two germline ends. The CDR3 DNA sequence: TGTGCCAGCAGTGAACCACAGGGGACTTCGGGGGAGCAGTACTTC. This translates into CASSEPQGTSGEQYF.

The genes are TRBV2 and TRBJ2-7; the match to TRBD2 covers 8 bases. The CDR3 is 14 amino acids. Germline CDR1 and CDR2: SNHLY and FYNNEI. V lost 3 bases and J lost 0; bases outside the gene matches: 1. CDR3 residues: CASSESGSSYEQYF. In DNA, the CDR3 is TGTGCCAGCAGTGAGAGCGGGAGCTCCTACGAGCAGTACTTC.

The CDR3, as DNA: TGTGCCAGCACCCGGGACCCAGGGGAAAAACTGTTTTTT. It yields the protein CASTRDPGEKLFF. The chain carries TRBV28 and TRBJ1-4; a weak D match, TRBD1 (5 bases). With 7 bases removed from V and 8 bases from J, the gap between germline ends came to 14 bases. The CDR3 spans 13 residues. Germline V gives CDR1 MDHEN, CDR2 SYDVKM.

CDR3 loop: CASSPVGRDIFGELFF. CDR3 bases: TGCGCCAGCAGCCCAGTTGGCAGGGATATTTTCGGGGAGCTGTTTTTT. The genes are TRBV4-3 and TRBJ2-2, with D perhaps TRBD1 (5 bases). The CDR3 loop spans 16 amino acids. V was clipped by 4 bases and J by 7 bases, with 19 bases between them. CDR1 and CDR2 from the germline V gene are LGHNA and YSLEER.

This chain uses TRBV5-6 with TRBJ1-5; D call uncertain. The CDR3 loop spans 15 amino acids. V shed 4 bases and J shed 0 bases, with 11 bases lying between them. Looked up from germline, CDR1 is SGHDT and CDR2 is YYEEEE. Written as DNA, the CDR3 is TGTGCCAGCAGCGAGGAACCGTATAGCAATCAGCCCCAGCATTTT. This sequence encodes CASSEEPYSNQPQHF.

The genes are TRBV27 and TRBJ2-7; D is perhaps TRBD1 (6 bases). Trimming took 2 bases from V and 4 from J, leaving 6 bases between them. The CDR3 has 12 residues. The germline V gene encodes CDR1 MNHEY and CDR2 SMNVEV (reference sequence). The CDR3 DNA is TGTGCCAGCAGTTTACAGGGGTACGAGCAGTACTTC. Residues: CASSLQGYEQYF.

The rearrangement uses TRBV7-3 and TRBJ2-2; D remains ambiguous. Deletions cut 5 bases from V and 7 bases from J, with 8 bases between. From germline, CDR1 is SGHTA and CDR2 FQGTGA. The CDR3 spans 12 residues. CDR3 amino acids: CASSPTSGELFF. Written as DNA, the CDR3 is TGTGCCAGCAGCCCAACGAGCGGGGAGCTGTTTTTT.

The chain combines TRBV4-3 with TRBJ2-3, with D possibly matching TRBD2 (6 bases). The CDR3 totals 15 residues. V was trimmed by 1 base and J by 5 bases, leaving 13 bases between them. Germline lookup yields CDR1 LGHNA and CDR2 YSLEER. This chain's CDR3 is CASSQAVAAQDTQYF. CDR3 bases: TGCGCCAGCAGCCAAGCTGTAGCGGCCCAAGATACGCAGTATTTT.

The CDR3, as DNA: TGTGCCAGCAGTGAGGGGACAGGGGCCAACGAGCAGTACTTC. Protein product: CASSEGTGANEQYF. The chain uses TRBV2 and TRBJ2-7; TRBD1 agrees at 10 bases. J was trimmed by 5 bases and V by 3 bases; bases with no gene match: 4. This CDR3 has 14 amino acids. Germline V lookup: CDR1 SNHLY, CDR2 FYNNEI.

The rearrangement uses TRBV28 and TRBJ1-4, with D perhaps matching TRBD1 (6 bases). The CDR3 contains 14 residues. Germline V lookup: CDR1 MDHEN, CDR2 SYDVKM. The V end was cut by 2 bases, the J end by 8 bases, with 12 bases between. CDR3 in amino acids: CASSLAQGGEKLFF. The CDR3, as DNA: TGTGCCAGCAGTTTAGCACAGGGTGGCGAAAAACTGTTTTTT.

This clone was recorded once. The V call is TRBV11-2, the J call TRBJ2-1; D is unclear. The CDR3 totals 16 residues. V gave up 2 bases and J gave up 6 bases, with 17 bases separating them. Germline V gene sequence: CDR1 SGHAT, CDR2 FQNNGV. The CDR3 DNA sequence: TGTGCCAGCAGCTTAAATCGGATTTCCTTATTCAATGAGCAGTTCTTC. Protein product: CASSLNRISLFNEQFF. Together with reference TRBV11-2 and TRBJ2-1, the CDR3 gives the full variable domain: EAGVAQSPRYKIIEKRQSVAFWCNPISGHATLYWYQQILGQGPKLLIQFQNNGVVDDSQLPKDRFSAERLKGVDSTLKIQPAKLEDSAVYLCASSLNRISLFNEQFFGPGTRLTVL.

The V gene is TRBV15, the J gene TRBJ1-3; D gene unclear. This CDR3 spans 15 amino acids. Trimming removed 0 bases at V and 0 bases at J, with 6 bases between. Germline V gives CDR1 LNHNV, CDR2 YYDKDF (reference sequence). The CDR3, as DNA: TGTGCCACCAGCAGAGATCAAGGCTCTGGAAACACCATATATTTT. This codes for CATSRDQGSGNTIYF. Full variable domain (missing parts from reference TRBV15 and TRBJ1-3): DAMVIQNPRYQVTQFGKPVTLSCSQTLNHNVMYWYQQKSSQAPKLLFHYYDKDFNNEADTPDNFQSRRPNTSFCFLDIRSPGLGDTAMYLCATSRDQGSGNTIYFGEGSWLTVV.

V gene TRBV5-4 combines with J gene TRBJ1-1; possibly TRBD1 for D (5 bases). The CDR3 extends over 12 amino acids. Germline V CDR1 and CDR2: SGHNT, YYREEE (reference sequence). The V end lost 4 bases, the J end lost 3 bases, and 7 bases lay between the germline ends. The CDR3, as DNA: TGTGCCAGCAGCCTGGGGGACACTGAAGCTTTCTTT. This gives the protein CASSLGDTEAFF.

CDR3 DNA sequence: TGTGCCAGCAGCGTAGAGGGGACAGCCTACAATGAGCAGTTCTTC. This translates into CASSVEGTAYNEQFF. This rearrangement joins TRBV9 to TRBJ2-1; 7 nucleotides match TRBD1. The CDR3 sequence is 15 residues long. With V trimmed by 0 bases and J by 2 bases, 2 bases remained unmatched. Germline CDR1 SGDLS, CDR2 YYNGEE.

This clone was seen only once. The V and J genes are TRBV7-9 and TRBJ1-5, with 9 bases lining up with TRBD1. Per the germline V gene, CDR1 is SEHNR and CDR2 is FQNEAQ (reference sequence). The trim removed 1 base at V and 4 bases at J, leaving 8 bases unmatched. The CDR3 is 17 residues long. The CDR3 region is CASSLEEGGQGNQPQHF. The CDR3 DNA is TGTGCCAGCAGCTTAGAAGAAGGGGGACAGGGAAATCAGCCCCAGCATTTT. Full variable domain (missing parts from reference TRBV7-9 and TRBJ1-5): DTGVSQNPRHKITKRGQNVTFRCDPISEHNRLYWYRQTLGQGPEFLTYFQNEAQLEKSRLLSDRFSAERPKGSFSTLEIQRTEQGDSAMYLCASSLEEGGQGNQPQHFGDGTRLSIL.

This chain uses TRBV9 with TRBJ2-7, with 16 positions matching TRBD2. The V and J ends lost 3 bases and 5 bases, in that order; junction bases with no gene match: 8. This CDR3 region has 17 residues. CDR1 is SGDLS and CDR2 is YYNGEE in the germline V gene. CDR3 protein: CASSAGLAGGLVDEQYF. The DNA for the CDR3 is TGTGCCAGCAGCGCGGGACTAGCGGGAGGGTTAGTAGACGAGCAGTACTTC.

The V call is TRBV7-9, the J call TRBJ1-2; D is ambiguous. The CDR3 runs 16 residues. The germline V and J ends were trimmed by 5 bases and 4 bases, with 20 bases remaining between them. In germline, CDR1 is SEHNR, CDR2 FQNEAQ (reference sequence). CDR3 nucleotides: TGTGCCAGCAGCAATCTCTCAGGAGATTCTTTCTATGGCTACACCTTC. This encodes CASSNLSGDSFYGYTF.

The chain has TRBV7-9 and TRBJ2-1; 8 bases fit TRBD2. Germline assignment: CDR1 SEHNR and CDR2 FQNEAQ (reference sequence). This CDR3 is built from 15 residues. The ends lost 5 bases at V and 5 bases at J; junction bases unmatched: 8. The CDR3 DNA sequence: TGTGCCAGCAGCGCCTTTAGCGGGGCGGACAATGAGCAGTTCTTC. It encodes CASSAFSGADNEQFF.

CDR3 loop: CASSSDPQETQYF. CDR3 DNA sequence: TGTGCCAGCAGCTCTGACCCCCAAGAGACCCAGTACTTC. J is TRBJ2-5 and V is TRBV7-9; D not resolved. Looked up from germline, CDR1 is SEHNR and CDR2 is FQNEAQ (reference sequence). This CDR3 is built from 13 residues. V lost 4 bases to trimming and J lost 1 base, with 7 bases between them.

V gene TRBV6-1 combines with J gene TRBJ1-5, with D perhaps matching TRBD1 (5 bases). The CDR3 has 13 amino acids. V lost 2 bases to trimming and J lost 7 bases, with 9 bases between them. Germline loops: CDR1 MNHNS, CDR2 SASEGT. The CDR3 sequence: CASSELKGQPQHF. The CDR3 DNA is TGTGCCAGCAGTGAACTAAAGGGGCAGCCCCAGCATTTT.

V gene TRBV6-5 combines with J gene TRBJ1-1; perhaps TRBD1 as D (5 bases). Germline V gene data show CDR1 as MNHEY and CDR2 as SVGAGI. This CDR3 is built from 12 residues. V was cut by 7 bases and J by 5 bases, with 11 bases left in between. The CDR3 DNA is TGTGCCAGCAACCACGGGGGGACTGAAGCTTTCTTT. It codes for CASNHGGTEAFF.

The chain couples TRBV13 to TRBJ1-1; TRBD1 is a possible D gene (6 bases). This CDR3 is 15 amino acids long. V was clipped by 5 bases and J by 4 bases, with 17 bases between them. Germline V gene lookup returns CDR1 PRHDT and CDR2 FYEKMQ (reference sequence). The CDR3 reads CASSASSKGGTEAFF. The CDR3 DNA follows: TGTGCCAGCAGCGCCAGTTCGAAAGGGGGCACTGAAGCTTTCTTT.